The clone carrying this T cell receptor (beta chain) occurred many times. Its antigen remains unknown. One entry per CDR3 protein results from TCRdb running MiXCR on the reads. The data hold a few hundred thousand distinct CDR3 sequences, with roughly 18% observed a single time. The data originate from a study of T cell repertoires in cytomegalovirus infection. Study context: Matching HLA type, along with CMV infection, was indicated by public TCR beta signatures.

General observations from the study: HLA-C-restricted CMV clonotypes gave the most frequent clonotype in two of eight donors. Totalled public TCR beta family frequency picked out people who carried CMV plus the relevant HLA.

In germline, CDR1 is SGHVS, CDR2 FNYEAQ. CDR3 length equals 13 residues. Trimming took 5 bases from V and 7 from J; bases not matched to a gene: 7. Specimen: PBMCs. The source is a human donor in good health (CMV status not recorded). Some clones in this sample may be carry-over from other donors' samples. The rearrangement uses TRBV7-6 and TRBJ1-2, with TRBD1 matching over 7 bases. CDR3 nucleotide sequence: TGTGCCAGCAGCCCCGACAGGGTGCGTGGCTACACCTTC. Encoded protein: CASSPDRVRGYTF.